This is a list of T cell receptor beta chains from one sample in a study of T-cell reconstitution after alpha-beta-depleted transplantation in children. TCRdb itself ran the PCR reads through MiXCR, one entry per CDR3 protein. The repertoire holds nearly 350,000 distinct CDR3 sequences, with roughly 16% as singletons. The sample consisted of PBMCs, mostly from graft donor cells, taken 360 days after TCRalphabeta/CD19-depleted stem cell transplant. The receptors were sampled from a male patient between 2 and 10 years old who had a stem cell transplant for acute lymphoblastic leukemia, so the T cells may come from the graft donor. The CDR3 runs from the conserved cysteine through the conserved F or W. The order of the fields is V gene, J gene, D gene, clone size, CDR3 protein, CDR3 DNA. A D gene is named only where the DNA matches it firmly. Clone size, where shown, is once, few, many, or a class for clones that have expanded.

TRBV14,TRBJ2-7,TRBD2,few,CASSFIAGGLGNEQYF,TGTGCCAGCAGCTTCATAGCGGGAGGTCTCGGAAACGAGCAGTACTTC
TRBV7-2,TRBJ2-2,.,.,CASSSFRGTGELFF,TGTGCCAGCAGCTCCTTCCGTGGCACCGGGGAGCTGTTTTTT
TRBV4-1,TRBJ2-2,TRBD2,.,CASKYGGADTGELFF,TGCGCCAGCAAATACGGGGGGGCGGACACCGGGGAGCTGTTTTTT
TRBV12-3/TRBV12-4,TRBJ2-7,.,few,CASSKGRGGGNEQYF,TGTGCCAGCTCAAAAGGACGGGGTGGAGGAAACGAGCAGTACTTC
TRBV5-1,TRBJ2-5,.,few,CASSLSQVMVETQYF,TGCGCCAGCAGCTTGAGTCAGGTTATGGTCGAGACCCAGTACTTC
TRBV15,TRBJ1-3,TRBD1,.,CATSGPGQGTNTIYF,TGTGCCACCAGCGGTCCGGGACAGGGGACGAACACCATATATTTT
TRBV28,TRBJ2-5,.,few,CASSFVVGGQETQYF,TGTGCCAGCAGTTTTGTAGTGGGGGGACAAGAGACCCAGTACTTC
TRBV12-5,TRBJ2-5,.,.,CASGSSKVLQETQYF,TGTGCTAGTGGTTCCTCGAAAGTCCTTCAAGAGACCCAGTACTTC
TRBV28,TRBJ2-3,.,few,CASSLLNRVDTQYF,TGTGCCAGCAGTTTACTCAACAGGGTTGATACGCAGTATTTT
TRBV20-1,TRBJ2-1,TRBD2,.,CSAGLAGAYNEQFF,TGCAGTGCCGGACTAGCGGGAGCCTACAATGAGCAGTTCTTC
TRBV7-2,TRBJ2-7,.,few,CASSIGFRGYEQYF,TGTGCCAGCAGCATCGGTTTCCGTGGCTACGAGCAGTACTTC
TRBV5-6,TRBJ2-6,.,many,CASSLITVPSGANVLTF,TGTGCCAGCAGCTTGATAACGGTACCGTCTGGGGCCAACGTCCTGACTTTC